This TCR beta chain was retrieved from a study of cytomegalovirus exposure and HLA in healthy donors. Study-wide results and caveats: Of the V segments, some could not be distinguished, including TRBV6-2 and TRBV6-3, and were excluded. Published work reported that the classifier diagnosed cytomegalovirus status with high specificity and sensitivity.

Germline V CDR1 and CDR2: SGHKS, YYEKEE (reference sequence). CDR3 length equals 18 residues. The trim removed 5 bases at V and 2 bases at J, leaving 9 bases unmatched. As regards this clone: Antigen: not known.

A multiplex PCR was run with 60 Vbeta primers and 13 Jbeta primers. Per the authors' pipeline: Roughly 11 million shared chains were among the roughly 80 million unique TCR beta chains that a later analysis counted. Profiled with immunoSEQ multiplex PCR; TCRdb holds only in-frame clones, not every one. V and J calls and clone size are given by that table; D and trimming were obtained from the DNA. The table includes under 250,000 clones, approximately 85% detected once. The sample comprised PBMCs. The chain links TRBV5-5 to TRBJ2-2; 13 bases are shared with TRBD2. This receptor was identified in a woman between 45 and 60 years old in good health and CMV-seronegative. In DNA, the CDR3 is TGTGCCAGCAGTTCATCGGGACTAGCGGGACCCAACACCGGGGAGCTGTTTTTT. It translates to CASSSSGLAGPNTGELFF.